This T cell receptor beta chain comes out of a study of cytotoxic CD8 clonotypes in ibrutinib-treated CLL. Method: immunoSEQ multiplex PCR; TCRdb's copy keeps in-frame clones and lacks some. The sample yields approximately 74,000 clones, 65% to 85% seen once. Trimming shortened V by 2 bases and J by 4 bases, and 8 bases separated the two germline ends. The CDR3 runs 12 residues. The V gene's germline CDR1 is GTSNPN and CDR2 SVGIG (reference sequence). The clonotype was recovered from a human donor with chronic lymphocytic leukemia. The rearrangement uses TRBV30 and TRBJ1-1; the D is unclear. Sequenced here: PBMCs, sampled at disease progression, from a patient treated with ibrutinib. CDR3: CAWSHWGTEAFF. The CDR3 bases are TGTGCCTGGAGTCACTGGGGCACTGAAGCTTTCTTT.